The text below deals with one TCR beta chain. Its antigen is undetermined. The entry originates in a study of T cell responses to AZD1222 COVID-19 vaccine. General study points: No day 14 peak samples; only post-peak repertoires were characterized. White British ancestry dominated among donors, who included more females, and clonal diversity was possibly underestimated.

TCRdb keeps only in-frame clones here, not all; method: immunoSEQ multiplex PCR. The table includes roughly 91,000 clones, about 85% detected once. The CDR3 runs to 15 residues. Trimming took 3 bases from V and 6 from J, leaving 17 bases between them. CDR1 and CDR2 (germline): LGHNA, YNFKEQ. The sequence derives from an adult in good health. The gene calls are TRBV4-2 and TRBJ1-2, with D possibly matching TRBD1 (5 bases). Here the sequenced sample was peripheral blood, taken on day 0 of AZD1222 vaccination. The CDR3 loop reads CASSQETQGANGYTF. DNA for the CDR3: TGTGCCAGCAGCCAGGAGACCCAGGGAGCCAATGGCTACACCTTC.